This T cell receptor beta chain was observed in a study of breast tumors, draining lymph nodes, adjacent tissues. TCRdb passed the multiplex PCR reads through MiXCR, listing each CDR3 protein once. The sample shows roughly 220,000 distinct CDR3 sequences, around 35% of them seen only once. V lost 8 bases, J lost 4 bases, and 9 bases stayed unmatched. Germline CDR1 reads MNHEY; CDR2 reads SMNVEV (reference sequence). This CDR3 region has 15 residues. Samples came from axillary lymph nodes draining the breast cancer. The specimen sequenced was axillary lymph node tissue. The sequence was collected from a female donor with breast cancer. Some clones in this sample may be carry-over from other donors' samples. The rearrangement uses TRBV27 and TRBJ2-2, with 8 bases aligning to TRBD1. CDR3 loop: CASYTRTGFTGELFF. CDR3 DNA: TGTGCCAGCTATACCCGGACAGGGTTCACCGGGGAGCTGTTTTTT.